This entry concerns a single T cell receptor (beta chain). Its target is unknown. Only patients with spare fresh-frozen tumor and over two years of follow-up were included. Primers: 60 V beta forward and 13 J beta reverse. Libraries were prepared by immunoSEQ multiplex PCR; TCRdb keeps only in-frame clonotypes and omits some of them. This table has 95,000 to 110,000 clones, more than 80% appearing once. Germline CDR1 is LGHNT and CDR2 is FRNRAP. Losses at the gene ends were 8 bases for V and 7 bases for J; bases not matched to a gene: 7. CDR3 size: 13 residues. The source of the sample is a study of glioma-infiltrating T cells after dendritic cell vaccination. Study-wide context: Patients received autologous tumor lysate-pulsed dendritic cell vaccination between about 2003 and 2013. General study points: Patients with more pretreatment TILs had longer time to progression and survival.

This chain uses TRBV12-5 with TRBJ2-2; 7 nucleotides agree with TRBD2. Material: blood, obtained before dendritic cell vaccination. The sequence was collected from a human donor with glioblastoma. The CDR3 coding sequence is TGTGCTAGTTTCCGCTCGGGGGGCGGGGAGCTGTTTTTT. This translates into CASFRSGGGELFF.